The clone carrying this T cell receptor beta chain was recorded a few times. This record comes from a study of blood T cell repertoires in COVID-19. Profiled with immunoSEQ multiplex PCR; TCRdb holds only in-frame clones, not every one. The data show about 200,000 clones, 75% to 90% seen once. Trimming took 5 bases from V and 6 from J; bases not matched to a gene: 4. Germline V CDR1 and CDR2: LGHDT, YNNKEL (reference sequence). The CDR3 sequence is 14 residues long. The TCR was taken from a man aged 40-50 years who had recovered from COVID-19. The sequencing sample was made of PBMCs or T cells enriched from blood (not recorded which). The chain joins TRBV3-1 (or the pseudogene TRBV3-2) to TRBJ2-2; TRBD1 matches 9 bases. The CDR3, as DNA: TGTGCCAGCAGCTCTCGGGACAGGGCCGGGGAGCTGTTTTTT. It is translated as CASSSRDRAGELFF.